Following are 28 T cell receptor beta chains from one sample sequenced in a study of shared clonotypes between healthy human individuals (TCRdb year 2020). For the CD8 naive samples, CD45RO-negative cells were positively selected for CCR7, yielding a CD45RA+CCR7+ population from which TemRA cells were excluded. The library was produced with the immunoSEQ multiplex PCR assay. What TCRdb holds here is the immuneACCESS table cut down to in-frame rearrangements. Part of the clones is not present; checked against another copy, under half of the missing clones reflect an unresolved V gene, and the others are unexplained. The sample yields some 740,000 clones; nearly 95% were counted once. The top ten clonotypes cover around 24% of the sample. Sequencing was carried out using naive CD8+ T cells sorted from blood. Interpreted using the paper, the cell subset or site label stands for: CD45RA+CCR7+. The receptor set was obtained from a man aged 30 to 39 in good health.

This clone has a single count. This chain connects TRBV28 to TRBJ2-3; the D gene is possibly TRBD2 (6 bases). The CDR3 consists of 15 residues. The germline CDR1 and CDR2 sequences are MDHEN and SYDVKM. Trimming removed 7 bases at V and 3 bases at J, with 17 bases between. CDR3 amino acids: CASTRRGSATDTQYF. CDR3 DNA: TGTGCCAGCACCCGGCGGGGATCCGCTACAGATACGCAGTATTTT.

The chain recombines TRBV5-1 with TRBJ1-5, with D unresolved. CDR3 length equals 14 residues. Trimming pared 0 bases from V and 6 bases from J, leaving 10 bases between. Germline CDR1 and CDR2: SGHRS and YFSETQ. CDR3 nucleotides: TGCGCCAGCAGCTTGGGTGGGGTAGGTCAGCCCCAGCATTTT. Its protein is CASSLGGVGQPQHF.

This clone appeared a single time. CDR3 bases: TGTGCCAGCAGACTCCTTTCCCGGGACTATGACGAGCAGTACTTC. It encodes CASRLLSRDYDEQYF. The V call is TRBV28, the J call TRBJ2-7; TRBD2 matches at 7 bases. Germline V lookup: CDR1 MDHEN, CDR2 SYDVKM. Unmatched junction bases numbered 13, after V lost 6 bases and J lost 5 bases. The CDR3 is 15 residues long.

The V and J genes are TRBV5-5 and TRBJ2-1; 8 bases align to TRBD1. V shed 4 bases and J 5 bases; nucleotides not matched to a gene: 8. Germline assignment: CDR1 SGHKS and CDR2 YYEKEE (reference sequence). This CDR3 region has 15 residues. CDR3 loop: CASSRYRQGNNEQFF. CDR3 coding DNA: TGTGCCAGCAGCCGATATAGACAGGGGAACAATGAGCAGTTCTTC.

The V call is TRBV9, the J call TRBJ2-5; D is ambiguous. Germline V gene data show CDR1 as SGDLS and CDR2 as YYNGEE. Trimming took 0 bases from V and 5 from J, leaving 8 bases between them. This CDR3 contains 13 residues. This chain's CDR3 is CASSVDDAETQYF. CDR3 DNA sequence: TGTGCCAGCAGCGTAGATGACGCGGAGACCCAGTACTTC.

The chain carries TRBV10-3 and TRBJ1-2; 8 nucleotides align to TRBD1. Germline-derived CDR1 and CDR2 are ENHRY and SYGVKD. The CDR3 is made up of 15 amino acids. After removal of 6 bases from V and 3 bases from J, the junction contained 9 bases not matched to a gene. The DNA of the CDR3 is TGTGCCATCAGCCAAACAGGGGGATCTGACTATGGCTACACCTTC. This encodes CAISQTGGSDYGYTF.

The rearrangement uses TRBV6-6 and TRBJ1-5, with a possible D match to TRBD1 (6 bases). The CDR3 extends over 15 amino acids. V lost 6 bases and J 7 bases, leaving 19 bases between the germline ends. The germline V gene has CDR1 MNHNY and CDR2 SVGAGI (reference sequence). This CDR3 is CASSGGLGAVQPQHF. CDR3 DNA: TGTGCCAGCAGCGGAGGTCTGGGGGCCGTGCAGCCCCAGCATTTT.

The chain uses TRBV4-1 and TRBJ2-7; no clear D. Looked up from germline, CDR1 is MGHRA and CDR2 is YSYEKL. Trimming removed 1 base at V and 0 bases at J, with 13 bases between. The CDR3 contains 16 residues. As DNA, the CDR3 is TGCGCCAGCAGCCAAGTTCCCGGTGTAAGCTCCTACGAGCAGTACTTC. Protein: CASSQVPGVSSYEQYF.

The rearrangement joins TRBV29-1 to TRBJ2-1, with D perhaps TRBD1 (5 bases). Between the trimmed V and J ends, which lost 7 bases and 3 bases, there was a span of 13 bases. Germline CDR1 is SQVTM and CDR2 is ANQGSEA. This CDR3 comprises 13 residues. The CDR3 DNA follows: TGCAGCGGCAGGGCATTTGACTACAATGAGCAGTTCTTC. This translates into CSGRAFDYNEQFF.

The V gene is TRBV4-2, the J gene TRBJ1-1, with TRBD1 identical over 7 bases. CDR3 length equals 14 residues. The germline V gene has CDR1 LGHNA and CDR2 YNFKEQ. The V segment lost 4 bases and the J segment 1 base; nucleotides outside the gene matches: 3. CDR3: CASSRWTGNTEAFF. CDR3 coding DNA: TGTGCCAGCAGCCGATGGACAGGGAACACTGAAGCTTTCTTT.

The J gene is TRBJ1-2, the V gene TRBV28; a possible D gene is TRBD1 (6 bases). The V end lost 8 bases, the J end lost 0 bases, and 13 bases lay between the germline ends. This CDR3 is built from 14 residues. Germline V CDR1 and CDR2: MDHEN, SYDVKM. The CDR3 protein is CASRRTESNYGYTF. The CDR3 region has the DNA TGTGCCAGCCGAAGGACAGAATCTAACTATGGCTACACCTTC.

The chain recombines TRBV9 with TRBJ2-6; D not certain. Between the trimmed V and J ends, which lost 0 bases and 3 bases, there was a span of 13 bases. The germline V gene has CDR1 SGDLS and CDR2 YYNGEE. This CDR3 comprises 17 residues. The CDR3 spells CASSVGQVGFGANVLTF. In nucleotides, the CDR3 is TGTGCCAGCAGCGTAGGCCAGGTTGGCTTTGGGGCCAACGTCCTGACTTTC.

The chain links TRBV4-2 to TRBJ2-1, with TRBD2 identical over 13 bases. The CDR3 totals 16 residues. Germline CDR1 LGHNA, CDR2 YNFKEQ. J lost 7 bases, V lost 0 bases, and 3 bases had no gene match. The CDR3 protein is CASSQEGLAGLNEQFF. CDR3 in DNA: TGTGCCAGCAGCCAAGAGGGACTAGCGGGATTAAATGAGCAGTTCTTC.

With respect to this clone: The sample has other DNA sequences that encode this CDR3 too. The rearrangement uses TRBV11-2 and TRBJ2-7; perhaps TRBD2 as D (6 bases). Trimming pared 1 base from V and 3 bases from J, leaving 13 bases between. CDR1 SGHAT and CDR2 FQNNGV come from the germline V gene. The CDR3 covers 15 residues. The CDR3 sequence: CASSLVGDSYYEQYF. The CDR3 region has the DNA TGTGCCAGCAGCTTAGTAGGGGACTCCTACTACGAGCAGTACTTC.

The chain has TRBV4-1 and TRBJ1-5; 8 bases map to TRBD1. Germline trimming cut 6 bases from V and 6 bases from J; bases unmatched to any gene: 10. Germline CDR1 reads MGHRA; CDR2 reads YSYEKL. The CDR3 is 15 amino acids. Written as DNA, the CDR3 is TGCGCCAGCAGTCTTTCGGACAGGGAGGGTCAGCCCCAGCATTTT. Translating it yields CASSLSDREGQPQHF.

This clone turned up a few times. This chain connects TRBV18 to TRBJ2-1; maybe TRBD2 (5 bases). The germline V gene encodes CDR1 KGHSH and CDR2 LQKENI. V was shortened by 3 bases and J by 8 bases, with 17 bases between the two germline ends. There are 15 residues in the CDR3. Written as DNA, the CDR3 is TGTGCCAGCTCACCCCCGTTCCTACCGAGGGATGAGCAGTTCTTC. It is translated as CASSPPFLPRDEQFF. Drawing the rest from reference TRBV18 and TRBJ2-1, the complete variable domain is NAGVMQNPRHLVRRRGQEARLRCSPMKGHSHVYWYRQLPEEGLKFMVYLQKENIIDESGMPKERFSAEFPKEGPSILRIQQVVRGDSAAYFCASSPPFLPRDEQFFGPGTRLTVL.

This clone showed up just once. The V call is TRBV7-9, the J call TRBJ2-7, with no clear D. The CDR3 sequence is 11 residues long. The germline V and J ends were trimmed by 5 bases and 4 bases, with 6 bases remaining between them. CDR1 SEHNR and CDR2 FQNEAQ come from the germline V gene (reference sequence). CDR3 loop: CASSTVYEQYF. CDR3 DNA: TGTGCCAGCAGCACTGTTTACGAGCAGTACTTC.

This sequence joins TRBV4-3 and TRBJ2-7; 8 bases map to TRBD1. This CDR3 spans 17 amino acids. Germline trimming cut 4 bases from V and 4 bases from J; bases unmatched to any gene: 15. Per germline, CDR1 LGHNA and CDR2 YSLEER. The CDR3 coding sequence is TGCGCCAGCAGCCCCACCCACTCCGGGACAGGAGAGTACGAGCAGTACTTC. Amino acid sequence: CASSPTHSGTGEYEQYF.

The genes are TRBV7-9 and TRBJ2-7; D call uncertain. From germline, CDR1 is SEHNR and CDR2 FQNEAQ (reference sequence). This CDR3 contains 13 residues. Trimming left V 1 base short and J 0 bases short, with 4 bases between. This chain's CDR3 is CASSLDLSYEQYF. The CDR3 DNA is TGTGCCAGCAGCTTAGACCTCTCCTACGAGCAGTACTTC.

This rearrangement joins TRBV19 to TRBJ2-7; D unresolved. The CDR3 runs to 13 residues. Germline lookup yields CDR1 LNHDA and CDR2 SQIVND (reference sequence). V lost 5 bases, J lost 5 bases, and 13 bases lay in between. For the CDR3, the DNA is TGTGCCAGTAGTCTAAGGGCCGCCGACGAGCAGTACTTC. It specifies CASSLRAADEQYF.

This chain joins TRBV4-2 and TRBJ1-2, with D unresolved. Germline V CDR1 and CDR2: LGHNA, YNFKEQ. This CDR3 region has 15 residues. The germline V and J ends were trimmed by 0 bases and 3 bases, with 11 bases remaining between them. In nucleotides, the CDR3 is TGTGCCAGCAGCCAAGATCGGGCGGTTCACTATGGCTACACCTTC. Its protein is CASSQDRAVHYGYTF.

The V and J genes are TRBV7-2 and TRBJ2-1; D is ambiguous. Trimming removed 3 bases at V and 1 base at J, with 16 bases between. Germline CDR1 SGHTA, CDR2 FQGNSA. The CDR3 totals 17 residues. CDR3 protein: CASSFSGLRISYNEQFF. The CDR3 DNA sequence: TGTGCCAGCAGCTTCTCCGGTCTGCGGATATCCTACAATGAGCAGTTCTTC.

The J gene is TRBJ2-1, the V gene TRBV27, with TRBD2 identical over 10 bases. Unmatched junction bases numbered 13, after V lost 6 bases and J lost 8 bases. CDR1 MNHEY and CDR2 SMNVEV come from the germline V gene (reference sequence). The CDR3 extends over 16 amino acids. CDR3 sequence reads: CASRSTGTSVSHEQFF. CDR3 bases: TGTGCCAGCAGATCGACCGGGACTAGCGTTTCCCATGAGCAGTTCTTC.

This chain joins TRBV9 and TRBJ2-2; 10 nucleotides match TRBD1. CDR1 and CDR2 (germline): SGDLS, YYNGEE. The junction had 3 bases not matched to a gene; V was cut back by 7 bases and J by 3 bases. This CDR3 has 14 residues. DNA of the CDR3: TGTGCCAGCGGACAGGGGGTTTACACCGGGGAGCTGTTTTTT. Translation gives CASGQGVYTGELFF.

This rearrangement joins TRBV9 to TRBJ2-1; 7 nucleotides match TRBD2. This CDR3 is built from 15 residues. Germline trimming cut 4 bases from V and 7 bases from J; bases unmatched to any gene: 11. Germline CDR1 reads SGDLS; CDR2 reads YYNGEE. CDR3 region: CASSPRSREGNEQFF. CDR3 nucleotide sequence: TGTGCCAGCAGCCCCCGGTCGAGGGAGGGGAATGAGCAGTTCTTC.

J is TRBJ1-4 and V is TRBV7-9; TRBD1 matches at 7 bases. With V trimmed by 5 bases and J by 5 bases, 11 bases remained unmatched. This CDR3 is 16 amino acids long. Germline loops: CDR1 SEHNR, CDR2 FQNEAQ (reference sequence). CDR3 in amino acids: CASSLVPGQPNEKLFF. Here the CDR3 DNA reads TGTGCCAGCAGCCTTGTGCCGGGACAGCCAAATGAAAAACTGTTTTTT.

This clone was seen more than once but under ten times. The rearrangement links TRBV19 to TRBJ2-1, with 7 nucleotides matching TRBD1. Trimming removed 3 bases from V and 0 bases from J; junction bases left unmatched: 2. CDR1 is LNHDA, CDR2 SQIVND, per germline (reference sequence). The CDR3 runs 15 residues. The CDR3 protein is CASSMDRSSYNEQFF. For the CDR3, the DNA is TGTGCCAGTAGTATGGACAGGAGCTCCTACAATGAGCAGTTCTTC.

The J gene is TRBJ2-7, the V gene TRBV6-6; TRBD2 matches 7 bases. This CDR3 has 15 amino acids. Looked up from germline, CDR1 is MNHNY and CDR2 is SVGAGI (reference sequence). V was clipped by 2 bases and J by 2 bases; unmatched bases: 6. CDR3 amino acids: CASSYRQSGAYEQYF. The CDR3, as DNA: TGTGCCAGCAGTTACCGACAGAGCGGGGCCTACGAGCAGTACTTC.